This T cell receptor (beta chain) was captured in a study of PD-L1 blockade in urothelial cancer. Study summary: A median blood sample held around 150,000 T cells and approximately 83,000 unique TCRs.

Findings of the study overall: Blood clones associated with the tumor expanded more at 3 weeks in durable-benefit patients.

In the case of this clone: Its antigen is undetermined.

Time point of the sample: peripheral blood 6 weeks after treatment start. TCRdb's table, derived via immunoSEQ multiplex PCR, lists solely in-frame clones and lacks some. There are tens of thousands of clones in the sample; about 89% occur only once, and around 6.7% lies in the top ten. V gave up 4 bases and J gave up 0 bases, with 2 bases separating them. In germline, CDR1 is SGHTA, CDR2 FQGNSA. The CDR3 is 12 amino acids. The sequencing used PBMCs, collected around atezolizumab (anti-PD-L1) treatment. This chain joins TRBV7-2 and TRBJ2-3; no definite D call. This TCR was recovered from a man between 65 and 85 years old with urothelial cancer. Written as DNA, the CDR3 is TGTGCCAGCAGCTCTAGCACAGATACGCAGTATTTT. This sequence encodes CASSSSTDTQYF.